This T cell receptor (beta chain) was sequenced for a study of control samples from healthy donors and cancer patients. Profiled with immunoSEQ multiplex PCR; TCRdb holds only in-frame clones, not every one. The sample has about 160,000 clones; 70% to 90% are singletons. The CDR3 has 14 residues. Germline V gene sequence: CDR1 MNHEY, CDR2 SVGAGI. V shed 6 bases and J 3 bases; nucleotides not matched to a gene: 5. The clonotype originates from a man between 25 and 39 years old in good health. Sequencing used blood. The chain couples TRBV6-5 to TRBJ2-1, with TRBD2 identical over 7 bases. CDR3 residues: CASSLLAGYNEQFF. For the CDR3, the DNA is TGTGCCAGCAGCCTTTTAGCGGGCTACAATGAGCAGTTCTTC.